Presented here are 30 T cell receptor beta chains from one specimen sequenced in a study of vaccination and CD4 T cells after COVID-19. This sample's treatment: roughly ten-day PBMC culture with coronavirus spike peptide pools or control peptides (ViraFEST assay). The Oncomine TCR Beta short-read assay sequenced DNA from cultured CD4+ T cells. Via MiXCR, TCRdb re-called the PCR reads, giving one row per CDR3 protein. The data contain more than 9,000 distinct CDR3 sequences, approximately 60% of them singletons. These TCRs' antigens remain unknown. Sequenced: CD4+ T cells from blood, cultured in vitro. The receptor set was obtained from a human donor who had recovered from COVID-19.

This rearrangement joins TRBV19 to TRBJ1-1; 9 positions agree with TRBD1. This CDR3 contains 16 residues. J was trimmed by 2 bases and V by 4 bases; bases with no gene match: 8. Germline V lookup: CDR1 LNHDA, CDR2 SQIVND (reference sequence). CDR3 sequence: CASSNWDRERNTEAFF. The CDR3 coding sequence is TGTGCCAGTAGTAATTGGGACAGGGAAAGAAACACTGAAGCTTTCTTT.

The chain employs TRBV12-3 or TRBV12-4 and TRBJ1-1; a weak D match, TRBD1 (6 bases). The CDR3 totals 14 residues. Trimming left V 5 bases short and J 0 bases short, with 10 bases between. Written as DNA, the CDR3 is TGTGCCAGCAGTAAAACAGGGATGAACACTGAAGCTTTCTTT. Translation gives CASSKTGMNTEAFF.

The chain is built from TRBV6-5 and TRBJ1-1, with D uncertain. From germline, CDR1 is MNHEY and CDR2 SVGAGI. The CDR3 loop spans 14 amino acids. V was pared by 4 bases and J by 0 bases, with 9 bases between. CDR3 amino acids: CASSSGNMNTEAFF. The CDR3 DNA sequence: TGTGCCAGCAGTTCTGGCAATATGAACACTGAAGCTTTCTTT.

The V call is TRBV28, the J call TRBJ2-3; 12 nucleotides match TRBD2. The CDR3 length is 16 residues. V shed 5 bases and J 9 bases; nucleotides not matched to a gene: 12. CDR1 is MDHEN, CDR2 SYDVKM, per germline. CDR3 nucleotides: TGTGCCAGCAGTACAAGGACTAGCGGGATCGAGAGCACGCAGTATTTT. It encodes CASSTRTSGIESTQYF.

This chain connects TRBV12-3 or TRBV12-4 to TRBJ1-5; D unclear. The CDR3 loop spans 14 amino acids. V lost 3 bases and J 5 bases, leaving 11 bases between the germline ends. Here the CDR3 DNA reads TGTGCCAGCAGTTTGAAGGGAGTCGATCAGCCCCAGCATTTT. Its translation is CASSLKGVDQPQHF.

The chain recombines TRBV6-5 with TRBJ1-1; D is perhaps TRBD1 (5 bases). There are 16 residues in the CDR3. Germline CDR1 is MNHEY and CDR2 is SVGAGI. Trimming removed 0 bases at V and 4 bases at J, with 15 bases between. The DNA of the CDR3 is TGTGCCAGCAGTTACTCGATTTCGGAAGGGGCCACTGAAGCTTTCTTT. Encoded protein: CASSYSISEGATEAFF.

This clonotype was seen only a few times. V gene TRBV15 combines with J gene TRBJ2-5, with 7 positions matching TRBD2. CDR3 length: 15 residues. Germline V CDR1 and CDR2: LNHNV, YYDKDF (reference sequence). Losses at the gene ends were 0 bases for V and 4 bases for J; bases not matched to a gene: 5. The CDR3 bases are TGTGCCACCAGCAGAGATAGGCGGGAGCTAGAGACCCAGTACTTC. This gives the protein CATSRDRRELETQYF.

The rearrangement uses TRBV24-1 and TRBJ2-1; D might be TRBD1 (6 bases). V gave up 4 bases and J gave up 4 bases, with 13 bases separating them. This CDR3 spans 15 amino acids. Germline-derived CDR1 and CDR2 are KGHDR and SFDVKD. The CDR3 reads CATSDRGPEYNEQFF. CDR3 bases: TGTGCCACCAGTGACAGGGGCCCAGAATACAATGAGCAGTTCTTC.

This rearrangement joins TRBV7-9 to TRBJ2-1, with no clear D. V was cut by 2 bases and J by 1 base, with 3 bases left in between. Germline values: CDR1 SEHNR, CDR2 FQNEAQ (reference sequence). CDR3 size: 13 residues. CDR3: CASSLSSYNEQFF. For the CDR3, the DNA is TGTGCCAGCAGCTTATCTTCCTACAATGAGCAGTTCTTC.

This chain connects TRBV15 to TRBJ2-5, with 8 bases that match TRBD1. CDR3 length: 16 residues. CDR1 is LNHNV and CDR2 is YYDKDF in the germline V gene (reference sequence). V was clipped by 1 base and J by 2 bases; unmatched bases: 6. The CDR3 coding sequence is TGTGCCACCAGCAGAGGATCGGGACAGGCTCAAGAGACCCAGTACTTC. Translation gives CATSRGSGQAQETQYF.

This chain links TRBV29-1 with TRBJ2-3; D gene unclear. Trimming cost V 4 bases and J 4 bases, with 12 bases left between them. Germline loops: CDR1 SQVTM, CDR2 ANQGSEA. There are 13 residues in the CDR3. In DNA form, the CDR3 reads TGCAGCGTTGCGGGTTATCACGCAGATACGCAGTATTTT. Protein sequence: CSVAGYHADTQYF.

In nucleotides, the CDR3 is TGTGCCAGCAGTGATGCTGGGAAGACCCAGTACTTC. As protein: CASSDAGKTQYF. The chain carries TRBV6-1 and TRBJ2-5; D is ambiguous. This CDR3 has 12 amino acids. Trimming cost V 3 bases and J 6 bases, with 8 bases left between them. Germline V lookup: CDR1 MNHNS, CDR2 SASEGT.

The chain joins TRBV10-3 to TRBJ2-7; D possibly corresponds to TRBD1 (6 bases). Trimming cost V 6 bases and J 5 bases, with 11 bases left between them. Germline lookup yields CDR1 ENHRY and CDR2 SYGVKD. The CDR3 length is 12 residues. In DNA, the CDR3 is TGTGCCATCAGCGTACAGGGCGACGAGCAGTACTTC. It yields the protein CAISVQGDEQYF.

The V gene is TRBV2, the J gene TRBJ2-1; no definite D call. Germline CDR1 SNHLY, CDR2 FYNNEI. The CDR3 runs to 13 residues. Trimming stripped 4 bases from V and 9 bases from J, with 13 bases between. This CDR3 is CASSVITLPEQFF. The CDR3 coding sequence is TGTGCCAGCAGTGTAATCACCCTCCCTGAGCAGTTCTTC. Variable domain in full (rest from reference TRBV2 and TRBJ2-1): EPEVTQTPSHQVTQMGQEVILRCVPISNHLYFYWYRQILGQKVEFLVSFYNNEISEKSEIFDDQFSVERPDGSNFTLKIRSTKLEDSAMYFCASSVITLPEQFFGPGTRLTVL.

J is TRBJ2-1 and V is TRBV30; weak D call: TRBD2 (5 bases). Trimming removed 0 bases from V and 8 bases from J, with 5 bases in between. CDR3 length: 11 amino acids. Germline assignment: CDR1 GTSNPN and CDR2 SVGIG (reference sequence). The CDR3, as DNA: TGTGCCTGGAGTGTACTAGATGAGCAGTTCTTC. Its protein product is CAWSVLDEQFF.

This clonotype was detected only a few times. This chain links TRBV20-1 with TRBJ1-1, with 8 nucleotides matching TRBD1. The V gene end was trimmed by 6 bases and the J gene end by 1 base; junction bases not matched to a gene: 10. Germline loops: CDR1 DFQATT, CDR2 SNEGSKA (reference sequence). The CDR3 contains 15 residues. The CDR3 DNA sequence: TGCAGTGCATCCGGACAGGGAGCGGGGAACACTGAAGCTTTCTTT. As protein: CSASGQGAGNTEAFF.

This chain connects TRBV21-1 to TRBJ2-6; the tabulated D call, TRBD2, remains unverified against the DNA. TRBV21-1 represents a pseudogene. This CDR3 is built from 18 residues. Written as DNA, the CDR3 is TGTGCCAGCAGCATCTGCGAGGGCCGATTCTCGGCGGCCAACGTCCTGACTTTC. This codes for CASSICEGRFSAANVLTF.

This clonotype was found a few times. The rearrangement links TRBV20-1 to TRBJ2-1; 10 nucleotides line up with TRBD2. The CDR3 contains 15 residues. Per germline, CDR1 DFQATT and CDR2 SNEGSKA (reference sequence). V lost 0 bases to trimming and J lost 5 bases; unmatched junction nucleotides: 4. The CDR3 loop is CSARDVAGGHNEQFF. The DNA of the CDR3 is TGCAGTGCTAGAGACGTAGCGGGAGGCCACAATGAGCAGTTCTTC.

The chain couples TRBV2 to TRBJ2-3, with TRBD1 matching 7 bases. Germline V CDR1 and CDR2: SNHLY, FYNNEI. J was trimmed by 0 bases and V by 5 bases; bases with no gene match: 2. CDR3 length equals 14 residues. CDR3 region: CASSYRGSTDTQYF. CDR3 DNA sequence: TGTGCCAGCAGTTACAGGGGCAGCACAGATACGCAGTATTTT.

CDR3 in amino acids: CSAPNSRGGGEKLFF. The CDR3 nucleotides are TGCAGTGCCCCGAACTCACGGGGGGGCGGGGAAAAACTGTTTTTT. The gene calls are TRBV20-1 and TRBJ1-4, with a tentative D call TRBD1 (6 bases). Germline CDR1 and CDR2: DFQATT and SNEGSKA (reference sequence). CDR3 length: 15 residues. The germline V and J ends were trimmed by 6 bases and 8 bases, with 22 bases remaining between them.

The CDR3: CASSQDLGLAASTDTQYF. The CDR3 DNA is TGCGCCAGCAGCCAAGACCTCGGACTAGCGGCTAGCACAGATACGCAGTATTTT. The V and J genes are TRBV4-1 and TRBJ2-3, with TRBD2 matching over 10 bases. In germline, CDR1 is MGHRA, CDR2 YSYEKL. J was trimmed by 0 bases and V by 0 bases; bases with no gene match: 6. The CDR3 extends over 18 amino acids.

The rearrangement uses TRBV10-3 and TRBJ1-5; tentative D call: TRBD1 (5 bases). The CDR3 contains 17 residues. V was trimmed by 4 bases and J by 2 bases, leaving 18 bases between them. Germline V gives CDR1 ENHRY, CDR2 SYGVKD. The CDR3 DNA reads as TGTGCCATCAGTGGCGTATGGGGGGGTGAGGGCAATCAGCCCCAGCATTTT. This codes for CAISGVWGGEGNQPQHF.

V gene TRBV20-1 combines with J gene TRBJ2-1, with 11 bases fitting TRBD2. V shed 0 bases, J shed 4 bases, and the junction held 11 bases outside the gene matches. Per germline, CDR1 DFQATT and CDR2 SNEGSKA (reference sequence). The CDR3 contains 18 residues. The CDR3 nucleotides are TGCAGTGCTAGAGAAAACGCCTATCTAGCGGGAGGATACAATGAGCAGTTCTTC. It specifies CSARENAYLAGGYNEQFF.

The chain recombines TRBV7-2 with TRBJ1-5; D not resolved. Germline CDR1 and CDR2: SGHTA and FQGNSA. Trimming took 1 base from V and 6 from J, leaving 16 bases between them. This CDR3 contains 16 residues. The CDR3 loop is CASSLGTDIASQPQHF. DNA for the CDR3: TGTGCCAGCAGCTTAGGAACAGATATCGCGAGTCAGCCCCAGCATTTT.

The rearrangement uses TRBV20-1 and TRBJ1-5, with TRBD1 as a possible D gene (6 bases). CDR1 is DFQATT and CDR2 is SNEGSKA in the germline V gene (reference sequence). Trimming removed 1 base at V and 0 bases at J, with 10 bases between. The CDR3 runs to 15 residues. The CDR3 here is CSARVTGHSNQPQHF. CDR3 sequence (DNA): TGCAGTGCTAGAGTGACGGGACATAGCAATCAGCCCCAGCATTTT.

The chain links TRBV18 to TRBJ1-5; D gene unclear. Germline V gene sequence: CDR1 KGHSH, CDR2 LQKENI. There are 13 residues in the CDR3. V lost 2 bases and J 6 bases, leaving 8 bases between the germline ends. As DNA, the CDR3 is TGTGCCAGCTCACCAGGGGTTAGTCAGCCCCAGCATTTT. This translates into CASSPGVSQPQHF.

V and J are TRBV27 and TRBJ2-1; D may be TRBD2 (5 bases). This CDR3 has 15 residues. With 4 bases removed from V and 9 bases from J, the gap between germline ends came to 19 bases. CDR1 MNHEY and CDR2 SMNVEV come from the germline V gene (reference sequence). The CDR3 DNA follows: TGTGCCAGCAGTTATCAGACTACTTTAAAGGGTGAGCAGTTCTTC. This gives the protein CASSYQTTLKGEQFF.

This clonotype has a handful of counts. This chain connects TRBV24-1 to TRBJ2-3, with D uncertain. The CDR3 totals 13 residues. From germline, CDR1 is KGHDR and CDR2 SFDVKD. V was pared by 3 bases and J by 8 bases, with 11 bases between. As DNA, the CDR3 is TGTGCCACCAGTGATCCTCGCTTAGGTACGCAGTATTTT. Translated: CATSDPRLGTQYF.

A note on this clonotype: At one of its ends the junction is not consistent with the germline gene, which may arise from a read error. The gene calls are TRBV6-5 and TRBJ1-1; D call uncertain. Germline V gives CDR1 MNHEY, CDR2 SVGAGI. This CDR3 is built from 11 residues. The DNA of the CDR3 is TGTGCCAGCAGTTATGGTGGGTTTATCACGTTT. This encodes CASSYGGFITF.

This clonotype has a single count. The chain uses TRBV11-2 and TRBJ1-6; D is ambiguous. Per germline, CDR1 SGHAT and CDR2 FQNNGV. This CDR3 has 12 residues. V lost 0 bases and J 6 bases, leaving 0 bases between the germline ends. CDR3 in amino acids: CASSLDNSPLHF. As DNA, the CDR3 is TGTGCCAGCAGCTTAGATAATTCACCCCTCCACTTT.